This TCR beta chain emerged from a study of blood T cell repertoires in COVID-19. Study in general: Samples representing acute and convalescent COVID-19 were sourced from the United States, Italy and Spain.

TCRdb keeps only in-frame clones here, not all; method: immunoSEQ multiplex PCR. Here the sample spans roughly 22,000 clones, about 81% being singletons. V shed 7 bases and J shed 8 bases, with 18 bases lying between them. The CDR3 is 14 residues long. Germline V gene sequence: CDR1 MDHEN, CDR2 SYDVKM. The TCR originated in a woman in her 70s with COVID-19, enrolled during active disease. The V call is TRBV28, the J call TRBJ2-1; maybe TRBD1 (6 bases). The sequenced sample consisted of peripheral blood. The CDR3 here is CASIGQPGIDEQFF. CDR3 DNA sequence: TGTGCCAGCATTGGACAGCCGGGAATCGATGAGCAGTTCTTC.